The clone carrying this T cell receptor (beta chain) was seen only a few times. This sample was included in a study of blood T cells in healthy people across ages. Germline V gene lookup returns CDR1 SQVTM and CDR2 ANQGSEA. The CDR3 covers 11 residues. A sample-barcoded 5' primer and a J-beta primer mix were used in a second PCR of roughly 6 to 11 cycles. MiXCR was run by TCRdb on the 5' RACE reads, yielding one entry per CDR3 protein. The table shows 1,500,000 or so distinct CDR3 sequences, with less than 45% occurring only once. This receptor was taken from a woman between 18 and 30 years old in good health. This chain connects TRBV29-1 to TRBJ1-2; tentatively, D is TRBD1 (5 bases). Sequencing was carried out using blood. DNA of the CDR3: TGCACCATACGGGGCTCGGGCGGCTACACCTTC. This codes for CTIRGSGGYTF.